This T cell receptor (beta chain) was captured in a study of chemoradiotherapy in HPV16-positive cancers. Across the study: A couple of HPV16-positive patients' cells yielded candidate HPV-specific clones and common motifs. Study results and caveats: Candidate HPV-specific clones and E7-related TCR motifs grew in tumor during treatment.

The table came from immunoSEQ multiplex PCR; TCRdb's copy has only in-frame clones and leaves some out. This table has about 34,000 clones, approximately 92% appearing once. Remarks on this clone: Its target is unknown.

Looked up from germline, CDR1 is MDHEN and CDR2 is SYDVKM. CDR3 length: 15 residues. With V trimmed by 3 bases and J by 6 bases, 5 bases remained unmatched. The sequencing here drew on blood, taken from a patient who underwent chemoradiotherapy. The genes are TRBV28 and TRBJ1-4, with 9 bases lining up with TRBD1. The TCR originated in a human donor with HPV-associated anogenital cancer. The chain's CDR3 is CASSFLGTGHEKLFF. CDR3 sequence (DNA): TGTGCCAGCAGTTTCCTCGGGACAGGGCATGAAAAACTGTTTTTT. Based on the CDR3 plus reference TRBV28 and TRBJ1-4, the full variable domain is DVKVTQSSRYLVKRTGEKVFLECVQDMDHENMFWYRQDPGLGLRLIYFSYDVKMKEKGDIPEGYSVSREKKERFSLILESASTNQTSMYLCASSFLGTGHEKLFFGSGTQLSVL.